Listed below are T cell receptor beta chains from one sample, sequenced in a study of blood T cell repertoires in COVID-19. Generated by immunoSEQ multiplex PCR, the TCRdb table keeps only in-frame clones and is missing some. Among tens of thousands of clones listed, roughly 90% were seen once. Sequenced: peripheral blood. These receptors came from a man aged 25 to 40 with acute or convalescent COVID-19. Each CDR3 is given with its conserved first and last residue. The D gene is left open where the match is weak. Clone size is stated in some rows and not others, as once, few, many or a class when expanded.

D gene: NA
clone size: once
V gene: TRBV18
J gene: TRBJ1-4
CDR3 protein: CASSPLAGEKLFF
CDR3 DNA: TGTGCCAGCTCACCACTCGCAGGTGAAAAACTGTTTTTT

D gene: TRBD2
clone size: once
V gene: TRBV27
J gene: TRBJ2-7
CDR3 protein: CASSSDGLVYEQYF
CDR3 DNA: TGTGCCAGCAGTTCGGACGGACTAGTCTACGAGCAGTACTTC

D gene: TRBD1
clone size: NA
V gene: TRBV30
J gene: TRBJ2-3
CDR3 protein: CAWTTRDRLTDTQYF
CDR3 DNA: TGTGCCTGGACAACCCGGGACAGACTCACAGATACGCAGTATTTT

D gene: TRBD1
clone size: NA
V gene: TRBV18
J gene: TRBJ1-2
CDR3 protein: CASSQLRDRAEFGYTF
CDR3 DNA: TGTGCCAGCTCACAACTCCGGGACAGGGCTGAGTTTGGCTACACCTTC

D gene: NA
clone size: NA
V gene: TRBV2
J gene: TRBJ1-5
CDR3 protein: CASSGTNSNQPQHF
CDR3 DNA: TGTGCCAGCAGTGGGACAAATAGCAATCAGCCCCAGCATTTT

D gene: TRBD1
clone size: NA
V gene: TRBV2
J gene: TRBJ1-3
CDR3 protein: CASTRTGGSGNTIYF
CDR3 DNA: TGTGCCAGCACTAGGACAGGGGGCTCTGGAAACACCATATATTTT

D gene: NA
clone size: NA
V gene: TRBV10-3
J gene: TRBJ1-5
CDR3 protein: CAISESSREEPQHF
CDR3 DNA: TGTGCCATCAGTGAGTCCAGCAGGGAAGAGCCCCAGCATTTT

D gene: TRBD1
clone size: NA
V gene: TRBV5-1
J gene: TRBJ2-1
CDR3 protein: CASSFRGTGAYNEQFF
CDR3 DNA: TGCGCCAGCAGCTTTAGAGGGACAGGGGCATACAATGAGCAGTTCTTC

D gene: TRBD1
clone size: NA
V gene: TRBV9
J gene: TRBJ1-6
CDR3 protein: CASSVERTGTGDYNSPLHF
CDR3 DNA: TGTGCCAGCAGCGTAGAAAGGACGGGGACAGGGGATTATAATTCACCCCTCCACTTT

D gene: TRBD2
clone size: NA
V gene: TRBV19
J gene: TRBJ2-1
CDR3 protein: CASSQAGVDNEQFF
CDR3 DNA: TGTGCCAGTAGTCAAGCGGGGGTCGACAATGAGCAGTTCTTC

D gene: NA
clone size: NA
V gene: TRBV5-4
J gene: TRBJ1-2
CDR3 protein: CASSSRAGANLGYTF
CDR3 DNA: TGTGCCAGCAGCTCCCGTGCGGGCGCTAACTTAGGCTACACCTTC

D gene: NA
clone size: NA
V gene: TRBV30
J gene: TRBJ2-7
CDR3 protein: CAWSMWAGEQYF
CDR3 DNA: TGTGCCTGGAGCATGTGGGCTGGGGAGCAGTACTTC

D gene: NA
clone size: NA
V gene: TRBV2
J gene: TRBJ1-1
CDR3 protein: CASTGDMNTEAFF
CDR3 DNA: TGTGCCAGCACAGGTGACATGAACACTGAAGCTTTCTTT

D gene: NA
clone size: many
V gene: TRBV6-5
J gene: TRBJ1-6
CDR3 protein: CASSTALPSWALHF
CDR3 DNA: TGTGCCAGCAGTACAGCCCTCCCCTCATGGGCCCTCCACTTT

D gene: TRBD2
clone size: NA
V gene: TRBV7-2
J gene: TRBJ2-1
CDR3 protein: CASSPMGLAWNEQFF
CDR3 DNA: TGTGCCAGCAGCCCGATGGGACTAGCTTGGAATGAGCAGTTCTTC

D gene: TRBD2
clone size: NA
V gene: TRBV2
J gene: TRBJ2-1
CDR3 protein: CASRDKTSGGQHNEQFF
CDR3 DNA: TGTGCCAGCAGGGATAAGACTAGCGGGGGACAACACAATGAGCAGTTCTTC

D gene: TRBD1
clone size: NA
V gene: TRBV2
J gene: TRBJ1-5
CDR3 protein: CASAGTGGLGPQHF
CDR3 DNA: TGTGCCAGCGCCGGGACAGGGGGGTTAGGGCCCCAGCATTTT

D gene: NA
clone size: NA
V gene: TRBV3-1/TRBV3-2
J gene: TRBJ2-5
CDR3 protein: CASSFLASQKTQYF
CDR3 DNA: TGTGCCAGCAGCTTTCTAGCCAGCCAGAAGACCCAGTACTTC

D gene: NA
clone size: NA
V gene: TRBV6-8
J gene: TRBJ1-1
CDR3 protein: CASSYSTGPNTEAFF
CDR3 DNA: TGTGCCAGCAGTTACTCCACAGGCCCCAACACTGAAGCTTTCTTT

D gene: TRBD1
clone size: NA
V gene: TRBV6-5
J gene: TRBJ1-4
CDR3 protein: CASSAQGGGEKLFF
CDR3 DNA: TGTGCCAGCAGCGCACAGGGGGGCGGAGAAAAACTGTTTTTT

D gene: NA
clone size: once
V gene: TRBV9
J gene: TRBJ2-2
CDR3 protein: CASSASTTGELFF
CDR3 DNA: TGTGCCAGCAGCGCCTCTACCACCGGGGAGCTGTTTTTT

D gene: NA
clone size: NA
V gene: TRBV3-1/TRBV3-2
J gene: TRBJ2-7
CDR3 protein: CASSQGVYEQYF
CDR3 DNA: TGTGCCAGCAGCCAAGGCGTCTACGAGCAGTACTTC

D gene: NA
clone size: NA
V gene: TRBV19
J gene: TRBJ2-2
CDR3 protein: CASSIRVGTLNTGELFF
CDR3 DNA: TGTGCCAGTAGTATTCGGGTGGGGACATTAAACACCGGGGAGCTGTTTTTT

D gene: NA
clone size: NA
V gene: TRBV18
J gene: TRBJ2-1
CDR3 protein: CASSPPNRVEQFF
CDR3 DNA: TGTGCCAGCTCACCACCGAACAGGGTAGAGCAGTTCTTC

D gene: NA
clone size: NA
V gene: TRBV2
J gene: TRBJ1-3
CDR3 protein: CASSEEGGASVYF
CDR3 DNA: TGTGCCAGCAGTGAAGAAGGGGGGGCCTCGGTATATTTT

D gene: TRBD1
clone size: NA
V gene: TRBV18
J gene: TRBJ1-1
CDR3 protein: CASSPRDRGWTEAFF
CDR3 DNA: TGTGCCAGCTCACCACGGGACAGGGGATGGACTGAAGCTTTCTTT

D gene: TRBD1
clone size: NA
V gene: TRBV6-5
J gene: TRBJ1-5
CDR3 protein: CASARTGGNQPQHF
CDR3 DNA: TGTGCCAGCGCCCGGACAGGGGGCAATCAGCCCCAGCATTTT

D gene: NA
clone size: NA
V gene: TRBV12-3/TRBV12-4
J gene: TRBJ1-1
CDR3 protein: CASSFSVTEAFF
CDR3 DNA: TGTGCCAGCAGTTTCTCGGTCACTGAAGCTTTCTTT

D gene: NA
clone size: few
V gene: TRBV5-1
J gene: TRBJ2-7
CDR3 protein: CASTMGVGYEQYF
CDR3 DNA: TGCGCCAGCACCATGGGAGTAGGGTACGAGCAGTACTTC

D gene: NA
clone size: NA
V gene: TRBV7-3
J gene: TRBJ1-2
CDR3 protein: CASSLNSAGSGYTF
CDR3 DNA: TGTGCCAGCAGCTTAAATTCGGCAGGGTCGGGCTACACCTTC

D gene: NA
clone size: NA
V gene: TRBV2
J gene: TRBJ2-3
CDR3 protein: CASRVQGLSTDTQYF
CDR3 DNA: TGTGCCAGCAGGGTACAGGGCCTCAGCACAGATACGCAGTATTTT

D gene: NA
clone size: NA
V gene: TRBV6-5
J gene: TRBJ1-1
CDR3 protein: CASRREGEAFF
CDR3 DNA: TGTGCCAGCAGGAGGGAGGGGGAAGCTTTCTTT

D gene: NA
clone size: NA
V gene: TRBV12-3/TRBV12-4
J gene: TRBJ1-1
CDR3 protein: CASSPATGTEAFF
CDR3 DNA: TGTGCCAGCAGTCCAGCGACTGGTACTGAAGCTTTCTTT

D gene: NA
clone size: NA
V gene: TRBV5-1
J gene: TRBJ1-1
CDR3 protein: CASSLVPGNTEAFF
CDR3 DNA: TGCGCCAGCAGCTTGGTCCCGGGTAACACTGAAGCTTTCTTT

D gene: TRBD1
clone size: NA
V gene: TRBV24-1
J gene: TRBJ2-5
CDR3 protein: CATSDGGQGQETQYF
CDR3 DNA: TGTGCCACCAGTGATGGGGGACAGGGCCAAGAGACCCAGTACTTC

D gene: TRBD1
clone size: few
V gene: TRBV4-3
J gene: TRBJ2-7
CDR3 protein: CASSQSHAGGREQYF
CDR3 DNA: TGCGCCAGCAGCCAAAGTCACGCAGGGGGCAGGGAGCAGTACTTC

D gene: NA
clone size: NA
V gene: TRBV5-1
J gene: TRBJ2-7
CDR3 protein: CASSLVSGFYNEQYF
CDR3 DNA: TGCGCCAGCAGCTTGGTGTCAGGGTTTTACAACGAGCAGTACTTC